This T cell receptor (beta chain) derives from a study of PD-L1 blockade in urothelial cancer. About the study: Male patients with bladder-origin urothelial cancer numbered about nine tenths of the roughly 29. After treatment start, blood was analyzed at 3 weeks (second dose) and at 6 weeks.

Time point described: peripheral blood 6 weeks after treatment start. The data were produced by immunoSEQ multiplex PCR, yet TCRdb's version contains in-frame clones alone and is incomplete. The sample comprises tens of thousands of clones, about 85% of which are singletons, and 1.5% to 2% rests with the top ten. Germline V lookup: CDR1 MGHRA, CDR2 YSYEKL. CDR3 length equals 15 residues. J lost 3 bases, V lost 4 bases, and 6 bases had no gene match. This TCR came from a man aged 45-65 years with urothelial cancer. This chain uses TRBV4-1 with TRBJ2-7, with 10 bases identical to TRBD1. The sample here was PBMCs, taken around atezolizumab (anti-PD-L1) treatment. CDR3 DNA: TGCGCCAGCAGCCCGGGACAGGGGAGCGTCTACGAGCAGTACTTC. It codes for CASSPGQGSVYEQYF.